This TCR beta chain was identified during a study of identical twins (dated by TCRdb to 2016 to 2018). At the level of the whole study: The study deep-sequenced TCR alpha and beta repertoires from monozygotic twins, unrelated adults of various ages and cord blood to test whether fetal clonotypes persist. To rule out contamination, the twin experiments were replicated at different times with different library preparation protocols. General conclusions and limits of the study: Fewer insertions were carried by abundant cord blood beta clonotypes; a weaker similar trend was observed in young adult naive repertoires, while no such trend was observed in memory repertoires. Out-of-frame TCR alpha sequences shared between twins showed an excess of low generation-probability sequences compared with coincidental sharing between unrelated individuals. Because the same donors could not be followed over many years, the conclusions depended on cross-sectional statistical analysis. In monozygotic twins, recombination models systematically underestimated out-of-frame TCR alpha sharing, but the models matched the sharing seen between unrelated individuals. In beta out-of-frame sequences, excess twin sharing was weaker, because having fewer shared sequences lowered the signal-to-noise ratio. Zero-insertion analyses could be partly confounded by invariant T cells such as MAIT and iNKT, though diverse VJ usage argued against such confounding for most clonotypes.

Only healthy Caucasian donors were included. Three unrelated non-twin adults were also sequenced: a male aged 18 to 29, a male aged 50 to 60 and a female aged 50 to 60. Miltenyi CD45RO+ enrichment and human naive T-cell isolation kits were used to isolate memory (CD45RO+) and naive T cells from PBMC. CDR3 length: 16 amino acids, cysteine to phenylalanine. Only the CDR3 portion is preserved as DNA: 48 bases, with reading frame beginning at the first base. Of note for this clonotype: Which antigen it targets is not known. Base-call qualities are not available, and no considerably larger clone is one nucleotide away.

Libraries came from 5' RACE. TCRdb lists the instrument as Illumina HiSeq 2000. Template switching introduced a universal primer binding site; the final cDNA contained a unique molecular identifier, enabling accurate counting of TCR cDNA molecules. Specific primers in the conserved constant-segment region were used to synthesize first-strand cDNA for TCR alpha and beta chains. To control for contamination, every cDNA library carried two barcodes: a SMART-Mk sample barcode plus Illumina barcodes. TruSeq adapter sequences along with Illumina sample barcodes were introduced in two successive PCR steps. Sequencing of the TCR alpha and beta cDNA libraries was done on the Illumina HiSeq platform using custom primers. In the paper's pipeline: MiGEC was used to process raw reads and extract unique molecular identifiers, and MiXCR was used to find CDR3 positions. For each individual, recombination models were inferred using an EM algorithm with the repgenHMM and IGoR tools. Shared clonotypes were analyzed with the tcR package in R, and sharing was normalized by the product of cloneset sizes. To study raw recombination without the effects of thymic and clonal selection, out-of-frame nonproductive sequences were analyzed. TCRdb redid the processing of the public reads, applying fastp at Q25 and MiXCR, and retained in-frame beta chains. Identical CDR3 protein sequences are pooled into one entry, listed with their most common genes and DNA. The V and J calls, along with clone size, are taken from TCRdb and not from the paper's own processing. Counted in this sample were about 450,000 distinct CDR3 sequences; about 18% of them appeared once. More than 10% of the sample belongs to the ten largest clones.

Sequenced sample: naive T cells sorted from blood. According to the study, the label for this sample's cell subset or site signals: cells isolated with a human naive T-cell isolation kit. The rearrangement joined TRBV21-1 to TRBJ2-3; the table's D call, TRBD1, has no DNA check behind it. TRBV21-1 is deemed a pseudogene. The receptor's source is a man aged 50 to 59 in good health. CDR3 region: CASSLRPAGVPDTQYF. The DNA reads TGTGCCAGCAGCCTCCGACCGGCGGGGGTTCCAGATACGCAGTATTTT.